Listed below are T cell receptor beta chains from one sample, sequenced in a study of blood T cell repertoires in COVID-19. The assay was immunoSEQ multiplex PCR, and TCRdb's table has in-frame clones only and misses some. The repertoire holds some 250,000 clones, with over 65% as singletons. Material: peripheral blood. Receptors originate from an elderly woman with acute or convalescent COVID-19. CDR3s include the opening cysteine and the closing phenylalanine or tryptophan. The order of the fields is V gene, clone size, J gene, D gene, CDR3 DNA, CDR3 protein. A D gene is named only where the DNA matches it firmly. Size values are once, few and many counts, or a class for expanded clones, and some rows have none.

TRBV11-2,.,TRBJ2-1,TRBD2,TGTGCCAGCAGCCCAGGACTAGCGGGAGACAATGAGCAGTTCTTC,CASSPGLAGDNEQFF
TRBV6-5,.,TRBJ1-1,TRBD1,TGTGCCAGCACGTGGACAGGGGGGTTCCCTGAAGCTTTCTTT,CASTWTGGFPEAFF
TRBV19,few,TRBJ2-1,.,TGTGCCAGTAGTGCACTAGGGAGCTCCTACAATGAGCAGTTCTTC,CASSALGSSYNEQFF
TRBV11-2,.,TRBJ2-1,.,TGTGCCAGCAGCTTAGGGACAGCAGCAGAGCAGTTCTTC,CASSLGTAAEQFF
TRBV29-1,.,TRBJ1-1,.,TGCAGCGTTGGTCGTGCAGGGGCATACAAAACTGAAGCTTTCTTT,CSVGRAGAYKTEAFF
TRBV7-2,few,TRBJ1-1,.,TGTGCCAGCAGCCCCTCCGGGGGGAACACTGAAGCTTTCTTT,CASSPSGGNTEAFF
TRBV6-1,.,TRBJ2-7,.,TGTGCCAGCAGTGAAATGGGGGGAAAGGGGTCCTACGAGCAGTACTTC,CASSEMGGKGSYEQYF
TRBV7-2,.,TRBJ2-3,.,TGTGCCAGCAGCGACAGATACAGGGAAAGGTTGGTCACAGATACGCAGTATTTT,CASSDRYRERLVTDTQYF
TRBV3-1/TRBV3-2,.,TRBJ2-6,.,TGTGCCAGCAGCCAAGGGGGGCTCAACGTCCTGACTTTC,CASSQGGLNVLTF
TRBV29-1,.,TRBJ2-3,.,TGCAGCGTGGGAAGGGGTATGTCAGATACGCAGTATTTT,CSVGRGMSDTQYF
TRBV7-2,once,TRBJ1-2,TRBD1,TGTGCCAGCAGCTTAGGCCAGGGGGAGCGTGGCTACACCTTC,CASSLGQGERGYTF
TRBV11-1,.,TRBJ1-1,.,TGTGCCAGCAGCTTAGCCCGGGACACTGAAGCTTTCTTT,CASSLARDTEAFF
TRBV4-3,.,TRBJ1-4,.,TGCGCCAGCAGCGCAAGTGGGCCTGGAGGTTGGGAAAAACTGTTTTTT,CASSASGPGGWEKLFF
TRBV27,.,TRBJ2-5,TRBD2,TGTGCCAGCAGTTTTCAGATCACTAGCGTTCAAGAGACCCAGTACTTC,CASSFQITSVQETQYF
TRBV6-5,.,TRBJ1-2,TRBD1,TGTGCCAGCTATGGGACAGGGAGAGGGTACGGCTACACCTTC,CASYGTGRGYGYTF
TRBV18,few,TRBJ1-2,.,TGTGCCAGCTCACCATCGACAGGTCATGGCTACACCTTC,CASSPSTGHGYTF
TRBV6-5,.,TRBJ1-6,.,TGTGCCAGCAGGGACAGTAGGATTTCACCCCTCCACTTT,CASRDSRISPLHF
TRBV20-1,.,TRBJ1-5,TRBD1,TGCAGTGCTAGTCAAGACAGGGACCAGCCCCAGCATTTT,CSASQDRDQPQHF
TRBV29-1,.,TRBJ2-1,TRBD2,TGCAGCGTTGGCAGTAGCGGGGGTATCAATGAGCAGTTCTTC,CSVGSSGGINEQFF
TRBV19,.,TRBJ1-5,.,TGTGCCAGTAGTATAGGTCCACAGCACCAGCCCCAGCATTTT,CASSIGPQHQPQHF
TRBV5-5,.,TRBJ1-5,TRBD1,TGTGCCAGCAGCACCGCGACAGGGGTGAGTCAGCCCCAGCATTTT,CASSTATGVSQPQHF
TRBV6-1,.,TRBJ2-6,.,TGTGCCAGCAGTGAACTTCGGGCAGGGTTAATTGGGGCCAACGTCCTGACTTTC,CASSELRAGLIGANVLTF
TRBV18,.,TRBJ2-7,TRBD1,TGTGCCAGCTCACCAGTAACCGGGACAGGGTTCTACGAGCAGTACTTC,CASSPVTGTGFYEQYF
TRBV10-3,.,TRBJ1-3,.,TGTGCCATCAGCCCGATCGGGGGGAGGTTTGGAAACACCATATATTTT,CAISPIGGRFGNTIYF
TRBV7-2,.,TRBJ1-2,TRBD1,TGTGCCAGCAGCTTAGTATTCATGGAGACAGGGGTGGATGGCTACACCTTC,CASSLVFMETGVDGYTF
TRBV18,.,TRBJ1-2,.,TGTGCCAGCTCACCAGCCTACGTGAGCTATGGCTACACCTTC,CASSPAYVSYGYTF
TRBV29-1,.,TRBJ2-3,.,TGCAGCTCGGCGGGAGATACGCAGTATTTT,CSSAGDTQYF
TRBV2,.,TRBJ2-5,TRBD2,TGTGCCAGCAGCGGGACTAGCGGGGGTGGTGAGACCCAGTACTTC,CASSGTSGGGETQYF
TRBV5-1,.,TRBJ2-1,TRBD1,TGCGCCAGCAGGGCCCCCGGGACAGGGTACAATGAGCAGTTCTTC,CASRAPGTGYNEQFF
TRBV19,.,TRBJ1-4,.,TGTGCCAGTAGTATTCTCACCGGGGTTGGCGGAGCAACTAATGAAAAACTGTTTTTT,CASSILTGVGGATNEKLFF